Presented here are 13 T cell receptor beta chains from one specimen sequenced in a study of beta chain features in type 1 diabetes. Findings and limits, study-wide: Shorter TCRB CDR3s, moderately but significantly so, marked every one of the four CD4+ subsets in Type 1 diabetes patients.

Expressed TCRB transcripts were sequenced, since all the RNA that had been isolated was reverse transcribed. Produced via immunoSEQ multiplex PCR; TCRdb's table is partial and in-frame only. The data contain roughly 350,000 clones, 8.5% to 10% of them seen just once; the ten biggest clones take up approximately 0.55%. No antigen has been identified for these receptors. The specimen was central memory CD4+ T cells from blood. The receptors derive from a man aged 25 to 40 with type 1 diabetes.

A note on this clone: The sample holds other DNA sequences that translate to the same CDR3. The V and J genes are TRBV4-1 and TRBJ2-7, with 9 positions matching TRBD1. J was trimmed by 2 bases and V by 3 bases; bases with no gene match: 8. CDR1 and CDR2 from the germline V gene are MGHRA and YSYEKL. The CDR3 length is 16 residues. The CDR3 loop reads CASSQAPGQGTYEQYF. The CDR3 region has the DNA TGCGCCAGCAGCCAGGCTCCGGGACAGGGAACCTACGAGCAGTACTTC.

The chain carries TRBV14 and TRBJ2-1; TRBD2 matches 7 bases. The CDR3 has 16 residues. V gave up 2 bases and J gave up 4 bases; unmatched junction bases: 8. Germline CDR1 SGHDN, CDR2 FVKESK. The CDR3 DNA reads as TGTGCCAGCAGCCAATTTTCGGGAGGCCCATACAATGAGCAGTTCTTC. Translating gives CASSQFSGGPYNEQFF.

This clone was counted ten times or more. The V and J genes are TRBV28 and TRBJ2-7; 7 bases map to TRBD1. Per germline, CDR1 MDHEN and CDR2 SYDVKM. V shed 6 bases, J shed 3 bases, and the junction held 5 bases outside the gene matches. This CDR3 is built from 13 residues. CDR3 region: CASSRQGGYEQYF. The CDR3 nucleotides are TGTGCCAGCAGCAGACAGGGTGGCTACGAGCAGTACTTC.

This clone was detected a few times. V is TRBV15 and J is TRBJ2-1; maybe TRBD2 (6 bases). The CDR3 is 14 amino acids. Germline V gene data show CDR1 as LNHNV and CDR2 as YYDKDF (reference sequence). Trimming stripped 1 base from V and 5 bases from J, with 9 bases between. CDR3 in DNA: TGTGCCACCAGCAGAGTGCGGGAAAACAATGAGCAGTTCTTC. It is translated as CATSRVRENNEQFF.

This clone has just one count. J is TRBJ2-6 and V is TRBV28, with unresolved D. Germline CDR1 reads MDHEN; CDR2 reads SYDVKM. The CDR3 is 15 amino acids. V dropped 3 bases and J dropped 0 bases, with 6 bases sitting between them. CDR3 protein: CASSFPYSGANVLTF. CDR3 in DNA: TGTGCCAGCAGTTTTCCGTACTCTGGGGCCAACGTCCTGACTTTC.

This clone was detected a few times. The chain couples TRBV5-4 to TRBJ2-2, with 10 bases fitting TRBD2. In germline, CDR1 is SGHNT, CDR2 YYREEE (reference sequence). There are 16 residues in the CDR3. V was pared by 4 bases and J by 5 bases, with 8 bases of the junction left unmatched. The CDR3 is CASSQQAGGETGELFF. CDR3 DNA: TGTGCCAGCAGCCAACAAGCGGGAGGGGAAACCGGGGAGCTGTTTTTT. The variable domain in full, with the rest retrieved from reference TRBV5-4 and TRBJ2-2, is ETGVTQSPTHLIKTRGQQVTLRCSSQSGHNTVSWYQQALGQGPQFIFQYYREEENGRGNFPPRFSGLQFPNYSSELNVNALELDDSALYLCASSQQAGGETGELFFGEGSRLTVL.

This clone turned up a few times. The chain recombines TRBV5-1 with TRBJ1-3; D unresolved. With 0 bases removed from V and 0 bases from J, the gap between germline ends came to 7 bases. The CDR3 length is 15 residues. CDR1 and CDR2 (germline): SGHRS, YFSETQ. This CDR3 is CASSLVLGSGNTIYF. The DNA of the CDR3 is TGCGCCAGCAGCTTGGTTCTGGGCTCTGGAAACACCATATATTTT.

V usage is TRBV19 and J usage is TRBJ2-5, with TRBD1 matching over 10 bases. CDR1 and CDR2 (germline): LNHDA, SQIVND (reference sequence). Unmatched junction bases numbered 7, after V lost 5 bases and J lost 4 bases. There are 15 residues in the CDR3. CDR3 protein: CASSPRQGAGETQYF. The CDR3 nucleotides are TGTGCCAGTAGTCCGAGACAGGGGGCTGGAGAGACCCAGTACTTC.

The rearrangement links TRBV18 to TRBJ1-1, with D possibly matching TRBD1 (5 bases). Trimming removed 8 bases at V and 3 bases at J, with 16 bases between. Germline V gives CDR1 KGHSH, CDR2 LQKENI. The CDR3 contains 14 residues. Written as DNA, the CDR3 is TGTGCCAGCGCTCTAACAGGATCCGACACTGAAGCTTTCTTT. This codes for CASALTGSDTEAFF.

The chain's CDR3 is CATSREPSGNYNEQFF. The CDR3 nucleotides are TGTGCCACCAGCAGAGAACCTAGCGGGAATTACAATGAGCAGTTCTTC. The rearrangement uses TRBV15 and TRBJ2-1, with 9 bases aligning to TRBD2. Losses at the gene ends were 0 bases for V and 4 bases for J; bases not matched to a gene: 4. Germline V lookup: CDR1 LNHNV, CDR2 YYDKDF (reference sequence). The CDR3 contains 16 residues. Using reference TRBV15 and TRBJ2-1 for the parts outside the CDR3, the full variable domain is DAMVIQNPRYQVTQFGKPVTLSCSQTLNHNVMYWYQQKSSQAPKLLFHYYDKDFNNEADTPDNFQSRRPNTSFCFLDIRSPGLGDTAMYLCATSREPSGNYNEQFFGPGTRLTVL.

The J gene is TRBJ2-1, the V gene TRBV5-1; the match to TRBD2 covers 10 bases. V was clipped by 0 bases and J by 9 bases; unmatched bases: 6. The CDR3 loop spans 15 amino acids. Germline CDR1 is SGHRS and CDR2 is YFSETQ. CDR3 protein: CASSLALAGAGEQFF. The CDR3 coding sequence is TGCGCCAGCAGCTTGGCGCTAGCGGGAGCGGGTGAGCAGTTCTTC.

This clone appeared many times. The CDR3 here is CASSARDSQETQYF. The CDR3 DNA reads TGTGCCAGCAGCGCCCGGGACAGCCAAGAGACCCAGTACTTC. This sequence joins TRBV28 and TRBJ2-5; 7 positions agree with TRBD1. The V gene end was trimmed by 6 bases and the J gene end by 1 base; junction bases not matched to a gene: 5. The germline V gene encodes CDR1 MDHEN and CDR2 SYDVKM. The CDR3 spans 14 residues. The variable domain in full, with the rest retrieved from reference TRBV28 and TRBJ2-5, is DVKVTQSSRYLVKRTGEKVFLECVQDMDHENMFWYRQDPGLGLRLIYFSYDVKMKEKGDIPEGYSVSREKKERFSLILESASTNQTSMYLCASSARDSQETQYFGPGTRLLVL.

This chain links TRBV19 with TRBJ1-5; 7 bases match TRBD1. The CDR3 consists of 17 residues. Germline lookup yields CDR1 LNHDA and CDR2 SQIVND (reference sequence). Germline trimming cut 9 bases from V and 2 bases from J; bases unmatched to any gene: 16. DNA of the CDR3: TGTGCCAGCCAAGCCTTGGGGGCAGGGGGTGGCAATCAGCCCCAGCATTTT. This gives the protein CASQALGAGGGNQPQHF.